A selection of T cell receptor beta chains follows, all from one sample in a study of CD8 T cells in ankylosing spondylitis. TCRdb independently ran MiXCR on the 5' RACE reads; one entry per CDR3 protein. The sample contains over 600,000 distinct CDR3 sequences, around 17% of which appear only once. Source material: blood, either unsorted or a sorted T cell fraction (not recorded which). The receptors here all came from a male donor with ankylosing spondylitis. CDR3s leave out the opening cysteine and the closing phenylalanine or tryptophan.

TRBJ2-1,TRBV5-1,ASSQQGGGVSEQF
TRBJ2-3,TRBV12-3/TRBV12-4,ASSANRGKGRNTQY
TRBJ2-5,TRBV28,ASSWGQGNQETQY
TRBJ2-3,TRBV6-2/TRBV6-3,ARLAGSTDTQY
TRBJ1-6,TRBV5-1,ASSLAQGGSPLH
TRBJ1-4,TRBV15,ATSRDRQGYEKLF
TRBJ1-5,TRBV28,ASSYRQGRGNQPQH
TRBJ1-2,TRBV4-1,ASSSPLDRTFYGYT
TRBJ2-7,TRBV27,ASSLQGPNEQY
TRBJ1-1,TRBV6-1,ASSQGYSLEAF